The clone carrying this T cell receptor beta chain was seen ten or more times. The CDR3 extends over 14 amino acids. Germline loops: CDR1 MNHEY, CDR2 SMNVEV (reference sequence). With 9 bases clipped from V and 6 bases from J, the junction kept 12 bases outside the gene matches. The data belong to a study of low-dose radiotherapy and immunotherapy resistance in tumors. Study details: Alpha and beta chains were covered, as first-strand cDNA relied on TRAV- and TRBV-specific primers.

Sample time point: before trial treatment. Over around 19 PCR cycles, TCRs were amplified from a constant-region primer and V-primer adapter. Each CDR3 protein gets one entry after TCRdb re-called the reads with MiXCR. This table has under 60,000 distinct CDR3 sequences, approximately 10% appearing once. The chain employs TRBV27 and TRBJ2-7, with TRBD1 matching 9 bases. This TCR derives from a female donor with ovarian cancer. The specimen comprised PBMCs, sampled before treatment. The CDR3 nucleotides are TGTGCCAGTTGGAGAATCCAGACAGGGGGCGAGCAGTACTTC. Translated, it gives CASWRIQTGGEQYF.